Following are 17 T cell receptor beta chains from one sample sequenced in a study of cytomegalovirus exposure and HLA in healthy donors. The PCR was carried out with 60 Vbeta primers and 13 Jbeta primers. TCRdb's copy holds only in-frame clones and misses some; the assay was immunoSEQ multiplex PCR. Its listing shows 40,000 to 60,000 clones. Input material: PBMCs. These receptors came from a female donor in good health and CMV-seronegative.

The V gene is TRBV4-1, the J gene TRBJ1-2; TRBD1 agrees at 12 bases. Per germline, CDR1 MGHRA and CDR2 YSYEKL. The CDR3 covers 15 residues. V lost 3 bases, J lost 5 bases, and 4 bases stayed unmatched. The CDR3 loop reads CASSQGQGAVYGYTF. The CDR3 DNA reads TGCGCCAGCAGCCAGGGACAGGGGGCAGTGTATGGCTACACCTTC.

The CDR3 sequence is CVGGIRTGSSLNTEAFF. CDR3 sequence (DNA): TGTGTCGGAGGTATCCGAACAGGGTCAAGTTTGAACACTGAAGCTTTCTTT. This rearrangement joins TRBV7-9 to TRBJ1-1; a weak D match, TRBD1 (6 bases). The CDR3 spans 17 residues. Germline CDR1 is SEHNR and CDR2 is FQNEAQ (reference sequence).

V is TRBV7-3 and J is TRBJ1-1; 9 nucleotides align to TRBD1. Losses at the gene ends were 1 base for V and 4 bases for J; bases not matched to a gene: 13. This CDR3 contains 18 residues. Per germline, CDR1 SGHTA and CDR2 FQGTGA. The CDR3 region is CASSLRAVTGGASTEAFF. The CDR3 region has the DNA TGTGCCAGCAGCTTAAGGGCCGTCACAGGGGGCGCAAGCACTGAAGCTTTCTTT.

The chain carries TRBV18 and TRBJ1-1; 12 bases are a match to TRBD1. Germline lookup yields CDR1 KGHSH and CDR2 LQKENI. V was pared by 3 bases and J by 10 bases, with 3 bases of the junction left unmatched. The CDR3 is 13 residues long. The CDR3 sequence: CASSPGQGAGAFF. CDR3 nucleotide sequence: TGTGCCAGCTCACCGGGACAGGGGGCTGGAGCTTTCTTT.

Of note for this clone: Other DNA sequences in this specimen translate into the identical CDR3. This rearrangement joins TRBV6-5 to TRBJ1-1; D is uncertain. V gave up 0 bases and J gave up 4 bases, with 9 bases separating them. Germline V lookup: CDR1 MNHEY, CDR2 SVGAGI. This CDR3 spans 14 amino acids. CDR3: CASSYSTLGTEAFF. For the CDR3, the DNA is TGTGCCAGCAGTTACTCGACTCTCGGCACTGAAGCTTTCTTT.

The gene calls are TRBV2 and TRBJ1-5, with TRBD1 as a possible D gene (6 bases). The germline V and J ends were trimmed by 2 bases and 5 bases, with 10 bases remaining between them. The germline CDR1 and CDR2 sequences are SNHLY and FYNNEI. The CDR3 totals 14 residues. CDR3 sequence reads: CASSEWTEHQPQHF. The DNA of the CDR3 is TGTGCCAGCAGTGAATGGACAGAGCATCAGCCCCAGCATTTT.

The chain's CDR3 is CSVDSDGYTF. CDR3 nucleotides: TGCAGCGTTGACAGCGATGGCTACACCTTC. The rearrangement uses TRBV29-1 and TRBJ1-2; D call uncertain. CDR1 is SQVTM, CDR2 ANQGSEA, per germline. CDR3 size: 10 residues. V was shortened by 3 bases and J by 6 bases, with 5 bases between the two germline ends.

This chain links TRBV29-1 with TRBJ1-2, with 8 bases identical to TRBD1. This CDR3 region has 15 residues. CDR1 SQVTM and CDR2 ANQGSEA come from the germline V gene. V dropped 6 bases and J dropped 0; count of bases not matched to a gene: 9. CDR3 residues: CSVDRPGQANYGYTF. Written as DNA, the CDR3 is TGCAGCGTCGACCGTCCGGGACAGGCTAACTATGGCTACACCTTC.

This chain links TRBV15 with TRBJ1-3; D is undetermined. Germline V gene lookup returns CDR1 LNHNV and CDR2 YYDKDF (reference sequence). The CDR3 runs 14 residues. Trimming took 4 bases from V and 0 from J, leaving 7 bases between them. This chain's CDR3 is CATSIHVSGNTIYF. In DNA form, the CDR3 reads TGTGCCACCAGCATTCATGTCTCTGGAAACACCATATATTTT.

V usage is TRBV6-1 and J usage is TRBJ1-2, with TRBD1 matching over 8 bases. The germline V gene has CDR1 MNHNS and CDR2 SASEGT. V was pared by 6 bases and J by 2 bases, with 8 bases of the junction left unmatched. The CDR3 consists of 15 residues. CDR3: CASRGQGAGNYGYTF. The CDR3 DNA is TGTGCCAGCAGAGGCCAGGGGGCGGGCAACTATGGCTACACCTTC.

The chain employs TRBV6-5 and TRBJ1-1; a weak D match, TRBD1 (6 bases). Trimming pared 6 bases from V and 3 bases from J, leaving 11 bases between. The CDR3 totals 13 residues. Germline V lookup: CDR1 MNHEY, CDR2 SVGAGI. CDR3 bases: TGTGCCAGCAGCAACTCAGGGGACACTGAAGCTTTCTTT. This sequence encodes CASSNSGDTEAFF.

V usage is TRBV4-1 and J usage is TRBJ1-1; maybe TRBD1 (5 bases). Trimming removed 1 base from V and 4 bases from J, with 10 bases in between. Germline CDR1 is MGHRA and CDR2 is YSYEKL. The CDR3 contains 14 residues. The CDR3 reads CASSQVRGGTEAFF. The CDR3 DNA follows: TGCGCCAGCAGCCAAGTTCGGGGGGGCACTGAAGCTTTCTTT.

The chain couples TRBV6-5 to TRBJ2-1; a weak D match, TRBD2 (5 bases). There are 13 residues in the CDR3. V was cut by 2 bases and J by 4 bases, with 6 bases left in between. The germline gives CDR1 MNHEY, CDR2 SVGAGI. CDR3 in amino acids: CASSYRGYNEQFF. Here the CDR3 DNA reads TGTGCCAGCAGTTACAGAGGGTACAATGAGCAGTTCTTC.

As for this clone: At one end the junction does not follow the germline gene, possibly because of a read error. The chain uses TRBV7-9 and TRBJ2-1, with 9 bases lining up with TRBD1. This CDR3 has 15 amino acids. Germline V gene data show CDR1 as SEHNR and CDR2 as FQNEAQ (reference sequence). This CDR3 is CASSLDGTGRYEQFF. The CDR3 DNA reads as TGTGCCAGCAGTTTAGACGGGACAGGGAGGTATGAGCAGTTCTTC.

The chain recombines TRBV30 with TRBJ2-7; the match to TRBD2 covers 7 bases. The CDR3 totals 15 residues. V was pared by 2 bases and J by 2 bases, with 9 bases of the junction left unmatched. Germline V lookup: CDR1 GTSNPN, CDR2 SVGIG (reference sequence). In DNA form, the CDR3 reads TGTGCCTGGAGTTGGGGAGGGACGGACGCCTACGAGCAGTACTTC. Translation: CAWSWGGTDAYEQYF. Together with reference TRBV30 and TRBJ2-7, the CDR3 gives the full variable domain: SQTIHQWPATLVQPVGSPLSLECTVEGTSNPNLYWYRQAAGRGLQLLFYSVGIGQISSEVPQNLSASRPQDRQFILSSKKLLLSDSGFYLCAWSWGGTDAYEQYFGPGTRLTVT.

The rearrangement uses TRBV6-5 and TRBJ2-7; tentative D call: TRBD2 (6 bases). This CDR3 has 11 amino acids. Germline CDR1 MNHEY, CDR2 SVGAGI. V lost 8 bases, J lost 7 bases, and 12 bases lay in between. The CDR3 here is CASGGPGEQYF. The CDR3, as DNA: TGTGCCAGCGGAGGGCCGGGGGAGCAGTACTTC.

The CDR3 here is CASSERASGSYEQYF. CDR3 in DNA: TGCGCCAGCAGCGAAAGGGCTAGCGGATCCTACGAGCAGTACTTC. J is TRBJ2-7 and V is TRBV4-1, with 7 bases aligning to TRBD2. Per the germline V gene, CDR1 is MGHRA and CDR2 is YSYEKL. The CDR3 runs 15 residues. The J segment lost 1 base and the V segment lost 5 bases, leaving 8 bases of the junction unmatched.